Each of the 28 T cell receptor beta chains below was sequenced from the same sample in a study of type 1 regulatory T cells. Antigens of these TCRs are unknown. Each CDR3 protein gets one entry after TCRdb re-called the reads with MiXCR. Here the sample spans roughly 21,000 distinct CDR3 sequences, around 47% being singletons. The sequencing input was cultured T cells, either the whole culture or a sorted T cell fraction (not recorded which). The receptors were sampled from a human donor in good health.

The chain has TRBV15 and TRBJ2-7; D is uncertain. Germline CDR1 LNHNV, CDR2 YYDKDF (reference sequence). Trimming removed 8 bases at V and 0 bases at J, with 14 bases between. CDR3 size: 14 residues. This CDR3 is CATSPGYLSYEQYF. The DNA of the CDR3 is TGTGCCACCTCTCCGGGTTACCTCTCCTACGAGCAGTACTTC.

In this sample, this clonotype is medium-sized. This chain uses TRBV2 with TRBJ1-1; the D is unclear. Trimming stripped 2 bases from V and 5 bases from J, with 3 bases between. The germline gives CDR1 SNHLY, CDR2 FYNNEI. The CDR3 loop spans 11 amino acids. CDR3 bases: TGTGCCAGCAGTGAAAGAACTGAAGCTTTCTTT. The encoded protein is CASSERTEAFF.

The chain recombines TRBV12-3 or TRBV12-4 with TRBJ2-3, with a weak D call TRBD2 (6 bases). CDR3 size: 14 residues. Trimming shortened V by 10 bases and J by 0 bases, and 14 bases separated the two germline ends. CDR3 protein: CATRRRGSTDTQYF. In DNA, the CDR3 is TGTGCCACTCGGAGACGGGGGAGCACAGATACGCAGTATTTT.

This CDR3 is CASRYRGRPEAFF. CDR3 DNA: TGTGCCAGCCGATATCGCGGGAGACCTGAAGCTTTCTTT. The gene calls are TRBV6-1 and TRBJ1-1, with D unresolved. Between the trimmed V and J ends, which lost 8 bases and 6 bases, there was a span of 16 bases. Germline lookup yields CDR1 MNHNS and CDR2 SASEGT. The CDR3 totals 13 residues.

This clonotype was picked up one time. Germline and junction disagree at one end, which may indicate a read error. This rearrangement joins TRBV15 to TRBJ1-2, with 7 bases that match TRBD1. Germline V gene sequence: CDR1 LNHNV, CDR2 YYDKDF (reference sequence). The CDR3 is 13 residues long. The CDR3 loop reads CSTSRGTAYGYTF. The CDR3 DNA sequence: TGTTCCACCAGCAGGGGGACGGCGTATGGCTACACCTTC.

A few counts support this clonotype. The CDR3 protein is CASSQDASGGSYEQYF. The CDR3 nucleotides are TGCGCCAGCAGCCAAGACGCTAGCGGGGGGTCCTACGAGCAGTACTTC. The V gene is TRBV4-1, the J gene TRBJ2-7, with 11 bases fitting TRBD2. V lost 0 bases to trimming and J lost 1 base; unmatched junction nucleotides: 2. This CDR3 is 16 amino acids long. The V gene's germline CDR1 is MGHRA and CDR2 YSYEKL.

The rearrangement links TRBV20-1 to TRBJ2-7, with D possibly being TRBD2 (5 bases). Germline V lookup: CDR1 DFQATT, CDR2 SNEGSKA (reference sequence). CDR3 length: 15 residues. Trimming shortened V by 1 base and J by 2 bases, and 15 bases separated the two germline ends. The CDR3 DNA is TGCAGTGCTAGAGCGGCCAGCGGCCGTACCTACGAGCAGTACTTC. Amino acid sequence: CSARAASGRTYEQYF.

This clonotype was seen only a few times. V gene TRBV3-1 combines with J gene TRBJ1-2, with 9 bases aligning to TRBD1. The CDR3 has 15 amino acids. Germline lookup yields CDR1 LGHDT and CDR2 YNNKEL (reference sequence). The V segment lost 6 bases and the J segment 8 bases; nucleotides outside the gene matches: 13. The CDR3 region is CASRVSGQGLVGYTF. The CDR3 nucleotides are TGTGCCAGCAGGGTATCAGGACAGGGGTTGGTGGGCTACACCTTC.

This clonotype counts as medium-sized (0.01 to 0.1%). Here the CDR3 reads CASSPLSGTDTQYF. As DNA, the CDR3 is TGTGCCAGCTCACCACTTTCAGGCACAGATACGCAGTATTTT. This chain connects TRBV18 to TRBJ2-3; D uncertain. Germline V gene lookup returns CDR1 KGHSH and CDR2 LQKENI. The CDR3 is made up of 14 amino acids. Trimming pared 1 base from V and 1 base from J, leaving 6 bases between.

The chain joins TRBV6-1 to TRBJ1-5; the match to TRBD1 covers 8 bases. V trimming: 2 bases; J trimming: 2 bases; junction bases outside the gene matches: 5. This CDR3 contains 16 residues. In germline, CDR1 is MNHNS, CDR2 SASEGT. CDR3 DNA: TGTGCCAGCAGTGAATTACCGGGACAGGGCAATCAGCCCCAGCATTTT. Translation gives CASSELPGQGNQPQHF.

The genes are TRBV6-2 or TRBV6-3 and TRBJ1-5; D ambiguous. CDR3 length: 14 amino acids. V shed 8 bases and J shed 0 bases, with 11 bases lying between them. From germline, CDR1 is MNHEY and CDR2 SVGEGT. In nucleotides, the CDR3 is TGTGCCAGCGGGCAGGCTCTTAGCAATCAGCCCCAGCATTTT. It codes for CASGQALSNQPQHF.

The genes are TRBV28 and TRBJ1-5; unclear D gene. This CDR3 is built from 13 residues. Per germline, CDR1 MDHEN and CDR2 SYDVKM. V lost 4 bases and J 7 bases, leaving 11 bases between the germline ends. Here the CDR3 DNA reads TGTGCCAGCAGTTCCCGTCGTTCCCAGCCCCAGCATTTT. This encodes CASSSRRSQPQHF.

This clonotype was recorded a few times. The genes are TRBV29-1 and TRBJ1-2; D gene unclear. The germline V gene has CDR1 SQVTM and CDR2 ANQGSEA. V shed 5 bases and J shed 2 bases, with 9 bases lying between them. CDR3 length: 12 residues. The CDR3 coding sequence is TGCAGCGTTCGGCAGGAGAACTATGGCTACACCTTC. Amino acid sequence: CSVRQENYGYTF.

This chain's CDR3 is CAISELDDSNQPQHF. The CDR3 nucleotides are TGTGCCATCAGTGAGTTGGATGATAGCAATCAGCCCCAGCATTTT. V gene TRBV10-3 combines with J gene TRBJ1-5, with D uncertain. The CDR3 consists of 15 residues. Germline V CDR1 and CDR2: ENHRY, SYGVKD. The V and J ends lost 1 base and 0 bases respectively, with 7 bases between them.

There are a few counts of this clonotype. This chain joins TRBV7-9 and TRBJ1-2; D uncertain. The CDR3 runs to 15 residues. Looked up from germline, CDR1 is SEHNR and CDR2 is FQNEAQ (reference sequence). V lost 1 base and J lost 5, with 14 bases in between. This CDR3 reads CASSLGARADYGYTF. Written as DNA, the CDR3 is TGTGCCAGCAGCTTAGGTGCCCGGGCGGATTATGGCTACACCTTC.

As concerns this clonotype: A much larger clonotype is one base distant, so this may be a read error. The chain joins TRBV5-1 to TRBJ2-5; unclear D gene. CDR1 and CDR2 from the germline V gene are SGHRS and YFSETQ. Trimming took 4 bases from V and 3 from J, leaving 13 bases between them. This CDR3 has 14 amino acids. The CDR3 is CASSARTVKETQYF. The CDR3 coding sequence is TGCGCCAGCAGCGCCAGGACGGTCAAAGAGACCCAGTACTTC.

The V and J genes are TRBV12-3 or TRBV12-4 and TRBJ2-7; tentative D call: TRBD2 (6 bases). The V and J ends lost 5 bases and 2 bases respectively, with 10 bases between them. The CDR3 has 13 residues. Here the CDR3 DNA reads TGTGCCAGCAGTCGCGGGGCCACCTACGAGCAGTACTTC. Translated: CASSRGATYEQYF.

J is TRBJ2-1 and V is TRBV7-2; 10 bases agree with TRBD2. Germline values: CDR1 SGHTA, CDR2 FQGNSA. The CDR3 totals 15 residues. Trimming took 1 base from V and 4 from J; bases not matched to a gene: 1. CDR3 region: CASSLGAGGYNEQFF. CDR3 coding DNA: TGTGCCAGCAGCTTAGGAGCGGGGGGGTACAATGAGCAGTTCTTC. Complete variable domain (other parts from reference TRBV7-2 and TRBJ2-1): GAGVSQSPSNKVTEKGKDVELRCDPISGHTALYWYRQSLGQGLEFLIYFQGNSAPDKSGLPSDRFSAERTGGSVSTLTIQRTQQEDSAVYLCASSLGAGGYNEQFFGPGTRLTVL.

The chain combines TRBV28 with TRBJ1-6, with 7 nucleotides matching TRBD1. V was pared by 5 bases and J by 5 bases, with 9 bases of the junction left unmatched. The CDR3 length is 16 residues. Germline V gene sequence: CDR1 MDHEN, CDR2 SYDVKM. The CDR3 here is CASSALQGRNNSPLHF. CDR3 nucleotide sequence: TGTGCCAGCAGTGCCCTACAGGGGCGAAATAATTCACCCCTCCACTTT.

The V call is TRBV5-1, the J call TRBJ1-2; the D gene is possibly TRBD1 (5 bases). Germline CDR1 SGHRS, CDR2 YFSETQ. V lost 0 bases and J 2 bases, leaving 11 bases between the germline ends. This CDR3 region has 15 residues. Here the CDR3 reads CASSLGGRGNYGYTF. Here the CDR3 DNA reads TGCGCCAGCAGCTTGGGGGGCCGGGGCAACTATGGCTACACCTTC. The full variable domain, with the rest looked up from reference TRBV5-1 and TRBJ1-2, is KAGVTQTPRYLIKTRGQQVTLSCSPISGHRSVSWYQQTPGQGLQFLFEYFSETQRNKGNFPGRFSGRQFSNSRSEMNVSTLELGDSALYLCASSLGGRGNYGYTFGSGTRLTVV.

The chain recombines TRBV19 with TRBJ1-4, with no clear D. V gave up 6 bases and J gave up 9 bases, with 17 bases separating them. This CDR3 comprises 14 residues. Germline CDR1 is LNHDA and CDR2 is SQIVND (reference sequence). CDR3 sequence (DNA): TGTGCCAGTAGCCGCCAGAGGTCCAGTCAAAAACTGTTTTTT. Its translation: CASSRQRSSQKLFF.

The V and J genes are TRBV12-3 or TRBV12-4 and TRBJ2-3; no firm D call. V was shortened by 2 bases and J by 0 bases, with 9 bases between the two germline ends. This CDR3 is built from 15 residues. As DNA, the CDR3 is TGTGCCAGCAGTTTAAGTCTACGAAGCACAGATACGCAGTATTTT. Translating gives CASSLSLRSTDTQYF.

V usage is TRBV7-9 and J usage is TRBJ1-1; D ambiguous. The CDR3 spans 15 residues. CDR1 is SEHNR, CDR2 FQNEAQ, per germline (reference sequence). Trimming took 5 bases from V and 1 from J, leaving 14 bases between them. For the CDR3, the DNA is TGTGCCAGCAGCCCCTTGGAGGTCCCGAACACTGAAGCTTTCTTT. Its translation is CASSPLEVPNTEAFF.

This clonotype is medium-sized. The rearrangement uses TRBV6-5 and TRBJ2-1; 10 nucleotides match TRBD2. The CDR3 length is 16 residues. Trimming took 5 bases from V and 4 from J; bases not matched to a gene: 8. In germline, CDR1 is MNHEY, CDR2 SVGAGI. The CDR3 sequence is CASSRLSGGTYNEQFF. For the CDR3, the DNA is TGTGCCAGCAGTCGCCTTAGCGGGGGGACTTACAATGAGCAGTTCTTC.

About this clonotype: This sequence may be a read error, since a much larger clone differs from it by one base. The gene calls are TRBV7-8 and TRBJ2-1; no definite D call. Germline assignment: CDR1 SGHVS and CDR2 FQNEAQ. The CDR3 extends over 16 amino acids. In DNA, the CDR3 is TGTGCCAGCAGCTTAGGTTCCAGGACCTCCAACAATGAGCAGTTCTTC. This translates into CASSLGSRTSNNEQFF. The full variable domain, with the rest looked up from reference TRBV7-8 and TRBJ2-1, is GAGVSQSPRYKVAKRGQDVALRCDPISGHVSLFWYQQALGQGPEFLTYFQNEAQLDKSGLPSDRFFAERPEGSVSTLKIQRTQQEDSAVYLCASSLGSRTSNNEQFFGPGTRLTVL.

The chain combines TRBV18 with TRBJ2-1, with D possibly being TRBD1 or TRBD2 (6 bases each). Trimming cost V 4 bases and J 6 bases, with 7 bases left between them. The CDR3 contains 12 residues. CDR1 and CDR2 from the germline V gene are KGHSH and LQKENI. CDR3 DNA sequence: TGTGCCAGCTCACGGGGGGCCAATGAGCAGTTCTTC. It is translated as CASSRGANEQFF. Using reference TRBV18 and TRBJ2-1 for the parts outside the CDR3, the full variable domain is NAGVMQNPRHLVRRRGQEARLRCSPMKGHSHVYWYRQLPEEGLKFMVYLQKENIIDESGMPKERFSAEFPKEGPSILRIQQVVRGDSAAYFCASSRGANEQFFGPGTRLTVL.

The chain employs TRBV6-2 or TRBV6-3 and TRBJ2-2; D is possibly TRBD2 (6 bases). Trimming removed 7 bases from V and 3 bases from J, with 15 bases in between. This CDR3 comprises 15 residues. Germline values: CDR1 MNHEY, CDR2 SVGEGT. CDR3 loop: CASTGLARDTGELFF. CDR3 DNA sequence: TGTGCCAGCACCGGGCTAGCGAGGGACACCGGGGAGCTGTTTTTT.

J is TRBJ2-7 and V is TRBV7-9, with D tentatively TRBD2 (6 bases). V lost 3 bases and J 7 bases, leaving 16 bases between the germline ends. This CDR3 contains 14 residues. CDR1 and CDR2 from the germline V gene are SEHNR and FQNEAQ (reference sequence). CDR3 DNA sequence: TGTGCCAGCAGCTTTAGTGGGGGACTGAGAGAGCAGTACTTC. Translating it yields CASSFSGGLREQYF.